This T cell receptor beta chain is drawn from a study of blood T cell repertoires in COVID-19. Study-level background: Donors in the United States, Italy and Spain gave samples during acute or convalescent COVID-19. T cells, B-cell-depleted T cells, or PBMCs supplied cDNA or gDNA.

Authors' methods: Estimated nucleated cell counts came from reference gene primer amplification. Sequencing was performed with immunoSEQ multiplex PCR; in TCRdb, only in-frame clones are kept and a portion is missing. The V and J calls and the clone size are those of that table, but D and trimming were determined from the DNA. This sample has fewer than 150,000 clones, with about 85% found just once. V was clipped by 6 bases and J by 5 bases; unmatched bases: 2. The CDR3 length is 14 residues. The germline V gene has CDR1 LNHDA and CDR2 SQIVND (reference sequence). The material sequenced was peripheral blood. The chain couples TRBV19 to TRBJ2-5, with 14 bases matching TRBD2. This clonotype was sampled from a human donor in a cohort sampled during active COVID-19. Here the CDR3 reads CASSGLAGGETQYF. The CDR3 DNA reads as TGTGCCAGTAGCGGACTAGCGGGGGGCGAGACCCAGTACTTC. The full variable domain, rest sourced from reference TRBV19 and TRBJ2-5, is DGGITQSPKYLFRKEGQNVTLSCEQNLNHDAMYWYRQDPGQGLRLIYYSQIVNDFQKGDIAEGYSVSREKKESFPLTVTSAQKNPTAFYLCASSGLAGGETQYFGPGTRLLVL.